This record covers a single T cell receptor (beta chain). This CDR3 has 17 amino acids. Germline lookup yields CDR1 SGHNT and CDR2 YYREEE (reference sequence). The V end was cut by 0 bases, the J end by 1 base, with 16 bases between. The data originate from a study of blood T cell repertoires in COVID-19. Data came from immunoSEQ multiplex PCR; TCRdb stores just in-frame clones and leaves some out. The sample shows hundreds of thousands of clones, about 89% of them seen only once. What was sequenced was peripheral blood. The TCR was taken from a middle-aged man with acute or convalescent COVID-19. V gene TRBV5-4 combines with J gene TRBJ1-1; TRBD1 is a possible D gene (5 bases). The CDR3 here is CASSLGLGRGGNTEAFF. CDR3 in DNA: TGTGCCAGCAGCTTGGGATTGGGACGGGGGGGGAACACTGAAGCTTTCTTT.